This entry features one TCR beta chain sequence. Its antigen is currently not known. Base quality data are lacking; no much larger clone is found one base away. The cohort comprised approximately 700 healthy bone marrow donors. Cohort members were all nominally healthy when sampled, although unrecorded immune exposures were likely present. The donor was CMV seronegative and belonged to the group of under 400 seronegative cohort members. A peripheral blood sample was provided by each donor, and peripheral blood mononuclear cells were used for TCR beta sequencing. The Qiagen DNeasy Blood Extraction Kit was used to extract genomic DNA from the blood cell samples. The sample belongs to a study of cytomegalovirus exposure and HLA in healthy donors (TCRdb year 2017). With regard to the full study: An earlier analysis of roughly 630 of the donors reported approximately 270 Gb of sequence data and 100 million to 140 million unique TCR beta sequences from about 179 million T cells. Along with the 666-subject first cohort, a separate validation cohort of around 120 different subjects was used. An early release that covered about 640 HLA-typed donors contained approximately 290 gigabases of sequencing data and approximately 85 million unique TCR sequences. HLA typing covered class I and class II loci at four-digit resolution. Because of strong linkage in the cohort, roughly five DR-DQ haplotypes were treated as single units for association and clustering. The genetic ancestry cluster associated with self-reported Caucasian donors included approximately 85% of the 398 genotyped donors. In the later analysis, no new phenotypic data were used to find candidate immune exposures; instead, reliance was placed on TCR beta sequences and their occurrence across donors. Typing coverage varied by locus: 629-630 donors for A, B, C, DRB1 and DQB1; roughly 500 for DQA1; some 610 for DPA1; around 450 for DPB1. Genome-wide SNP genotypes for about 65% of the 666 donors were used in a later genetic analysis, which treated that subset as a discovery cohort. Donor age, sex, ethnicity and CMV serostatus were compiled alongside the repertoire data. Among over 350 genotyped donors of the cohort, an average of around 240,000 unique TCR beta nucleotide sequences were sequenced per donor, roughly a sixth of them non-productive. To decide whether each TCR beta V gene segment behaved as functional or pseudogenic, an earlier analysis of some 600 of the donors relied on high-throughput TCR beta sequencing. The aim of the study was to test whether cataloging public T cell receptors could identify signatures of past pathogen exposure. To study patterns of TCR occurrence, a later analysis re-analyzed previously published TCR beta repertoires from around 700 donors and added high-resolution HLA genotyping. Every discovery cohort repertoire had been produced on one sequencing platform. To predict cytomegalovirus infection status, the study brought together high-throughput TCR immunosequencing, statistical association of individual TCRs with disease status, and machine learning. The study profiled the T cell repertoires of 666 subjects by immunosequencing and related them to cytomegalovirus serostatus.

V ends up 5 bases short and J 6 bases short, with an unmatched junction base count of 5. The CDR3 covers 14 residues, taking in both the cysteine and the phenylalanine. Only CDR3 DNA remains: 42 bases, in frame from the first base. CDR1 and CDR2, looked up from the germline V gene (reference sequence), are SEHNR and FQNEAQ. Here is what the overall study found, with its caveats: Some IMGT-functional V segments, including TRBV6-2 and TRBV6-3, could not be told apart with the 87-base-pair reads, so those segments were excluded. Cytomegalovirus status was reported to be diagnosed by the classifier with high specificity and sensitivity in both the original and validation cohorts. A group of highly shared sequence variants was considered likely to be a technical artifact of the sequencing pipeline. In an earlier analysis of 587 of the donors, most TCR beta V segments appeared in productive rearrangements about 90% or about 30% of the time, broadly matching IMGT annotations. HLA typing was unavailable for some donors at each locus, so association tests used only the typed subset. According to a later analysis, TCR association rates differed among HLA loci, with DRB1 alleles showing the most associated TCRs and HLA-C alleles showing the fewest. Roughly uniform sequencing depth across donors was assumed in presence/absence analyses, although this assumption may not hold. The cohort was sequenced for TCR beta chains only, and without alpha or paired-chain data the features that could be detected were limited. When HLA alleles, especially DR and DQ, strongly co-occurred, attributing TCR associations to individual alleles was difficult. Compared with the roughly 670-donor mean, donors in an Asian-associated ancestry cluster had fewer N-insertions in productive TCRs, according to a later genetic analysis. A further reported finding was that TCR beta sequences accurately predicted the HLA-A and HLA-B alleles for most subjects in the first cohort. Most TCR sequences were observed very rarely across donors, whereas some public TCRs were present in many individuals. Correlated functional status among segregating V segments might reflect linkage disequilibrium, but an unknown experimental factor could not be ruled out. The authors suggested that the approach could potentially be extended to other disease states and immunological phenotypes. Immune exposure information for the cohort was limited to CMV serostatus. In a later analysis, several top co-occurrence clusters were reported to appear linked to parvovirus B19, influenza, CMV and Epstein-Barr virus. In the study, some 180 TCR beta chains were listed as associated with cytomegalovirus. An association between a missense DCLRE1C variant and V-gene and J-gene trimming of TCR beta chains was found in a later genetic analysis and replicated in an independent cohort. Because counts were too low, roughly 17 rarely observed V segments, including chromosome 9 orphons, were left out of the earlier analysis of approximately 580 of the donors. A few of the identified cytomegalovirus-associated TCR beta chains were confirmed in vitro to be specific for cytomegalovirus antigens. In a later analysis, HLA-associated TCR beta chains were found to be more clonally expanded and to have lower generation probabilities than equally common non-associated chains. In a later analysis, around 17,000 TCR beta sequences were associated with specific HLA alleles at a false discovery rate of 0.05. A later analysis found that most CMV-associated TCR beta chains appeared HLA-restricted, with HLA associations seemingly driven largely by CMV exposure.

Library preparation employed the immunoSEQ multiplex PCR assay. A mixture of 60 forward primers for TCR Vbeta segments and 13 reverse primers for TCR Jbeta segments was used in the multiplex PCR. The CDR3 region of rearranged TCR beta genes was amplified from genomic DNA with a multiplex PCR assay. The amplified TCR beta libraries were sequenced on the Illumina HiSeq System as 87-base-pair reads. The study's own analysis went as follows. Across the roughly 670 repertoires, a later analysis counted tens of millions of unique TCR beta chains, around 10 million of which were shared by at least two donors. To remove PCR and sequencing errors, raw reads were error-corrected and collapsed into unique sequences using a nearest-neighbor algorithm that merged closely related sequences. To assign V, D and J gene segments, CDR3 sequences were aligned to IMGT reference sequences. For a sequence to be retained, at least a six-nucleotide match to both a V gene segment and a J gene segment was required. A rearrangement was called productive if the CDR3 had no stop codons and remained in frame with V and J, and every other rearrangement was called non-productive. CDR3 was defined by IMGT convention, running from the second conserved V-encoded cysteine to the conserved J-encoded phenylalanine. Sequences without an unambiguous match to a single V gene segment were excluded from the earlier analysis of several hundred of the donors. An earlier analysis of over 450 of the donors classified V segments as functional when productive rearrangements were above 56.7% and as segregating when the standard deviation between donors was above 5%. A statistical classification framework was developed to diagnose cytomegalovirus status using the catalog of TCR beta chain sequences. V and J gene assignment, in a later analysis, came from comparing TCR nucleotide sequences with IMGT/GENE-DB human TR gene sequences. The TCRdist pipeline was used in a later analysis to assign CDR3 sequences and most-parsimonious VDJ recombination scenarios. In a later analysis, each TCR beta chain was defined by its CDR3 amino acid sequence together with its V-gene family, and reads lacking a unique V-gene family were excluded. To address suspected cross-contamination and a sequencing artifact, a later analysis removed around 600 highly shared, low-generation-probability nucleotide sequences. In a later analysis, a clonal expansion index for each public chain was calculated from normalized within-repertoire ranks of inferred template counts. A later analysis computed generation probabilities with a VDJ recombination model fitted to out-of-frame rearrangements, and checked the results against IGoR. In a later analysis, hypergeometric tests were used to score TCR-TCR, TCR-HLA and TCR-CMV co-occurrence, with a repertoire-size bias correction applied to TCR pairs. To estimate false discovery rates, a later analysis permuted the HLA or CMV assignments 20 times. In a later analysis, co-occurring TCRs were grouped using DBSCAN, with TCRdist sequence similarity added in when clustering inside HLA-allele-positive subsets. Co-occurrence clustering excluded repertoires with fewer than 30,000 or more than 120,000 public chains, plus five with anomalous nucleotide sharing. In TCRdb, the immuneACCESS table is reduced to in-frame sequences with V and J assigned. These tables do not hold every clone; where another copy was compared, an unresolved V gene accounts for under half, and the others remain unexplained. V and J calls plus clone size are reproduced from that table; the DNA served to infer D and trimming. Recorded for this sample are 120,000 to 150,000 clones; over 75% of them occurred a single time. Jointly, the top ten make up 1.8% of the sample.

This sequence originates from a man aged 35-49 years in good health and CMV-seronegative. The sample was PBMCs. The V and J genes are TRBV7-9 and TRBJ2-3; TRBD2 lines up with 10 middle nucleotides. Here the CDR3 is given as CASSGLAVGDTQYF. The nucleotide sequence is TGTGCCAGCAGCGGACTAGCGGTGGGGGATACGCAGTATTTT.